The sequence of this T cell receptor (beta chain) was determined in a study of cytomegalovirus exposure and HLA in healthy donors. Study-wide context: Within an early data release were around 87 million unique TCRs drawn from HLA-typed donors. Whole-study results and caveats: Most CMV-associated TCR beta chains appeared HLA-restricted in a later analysis. A link between a missense DCLRE1C variant and TCR beta V- and J-gene trimming emerged from a later analysis.

A remark on this clone: What it binds is not known.

60 Vbeta and 13 Jbeta primers were used in PCR. The assay was immunoSEQ multiplex PCR, and TCRdb's table has in-frame clones only and misses some. This table has about 110,000 clones, around 73% appearing once. The CDR3 is made up of 16 amino acids. With V trimmed by 2 bases and J by 7 bases, 9 bases remained unmatched. Germline CDR1 is MNHEY and CDR2 is SMNVEV (reference sequence). The J gene is TRBJ2-1, the V gene TRBV27, with 9 bases that match TRBD1. The receptor was derived from a man aged 40-50 years in good health and CMV-seronegative. The sequenced sample was PBMCs. Here the CDR3 DNA reads TGTGCCAGCAGTTTACTCCCGGGACAGGGTGGAAATGAGCAGTTCTTC. Residues: CASSLLPGQGGNEQFF.